These T cell receptor beta chains were read from a single sample in a study of blood T cell repertoires in COVID-19. Clones were read by immunoSEQ multiplex PCR, and TCRdb kept only the in-frame ones, dropping some. The sample yields fewer than 400,000 clones, 90% to 95% seen once. Sequences were obtained from PBMCs or T cells enriched from blood (not recorded which). All receptors come from a woman aged 25 to 39 who had been exposed to COVID-19. The CDR3 runs from the conserved cysteine through the conserved F or W. The size of a clone is reported for some rows only, either as once, few or many, or as a class for expanded clones.

j_call | v_call | clone_size | cdr3_aa
TRBJ1-2 | TRBV13 | NA | CASSPGQGAYGYTF
TRBJ1-1 | TRBV29-1 | NA | CSVEEGPNTEAFF
TRBJ2-5 | TRBV10-2 | NA | CASRPGTSPGETQYF
TRBJ2-1 | TRBV5-4 | NA | CASSLIRTDPNEQFF
TRBJ1-1 | TRBV19 | NA | CASSIGRDTEAFF
TRBJ2-3 | TRBV2 | NA | CASSFSTDTQYF
TRBJ2-3 | TRBV15 | NA | CATSGDTLRGTDTQYF
TRBJ1-1 | TRBV27 | NA | CASGGPHVNTEAFF
TRBJ2-7 | TRBV19 | NA | CASSIGKSGKLAYEQYF
TRBJ1-4 | TRBV25-1 | NA | CASSSTGTGGGEKLFF
TRBJ2-1 | TRBV2 | NA | CASSPETGWGGVSYNEQFF
TRBJ1-2 | TRBV15 | NA | CATSRDLRQPSRDRALSFGGYTF
TRBJ1-1 | TRBV5-5 | NA | CASSLGTGPRGTEAFF
TRBJ2-3 | TRBV11-2 | NA | CASSSRRGTDTQYF
TRBJ1-1 | TRBV5-1 | NA | CASSLAGAMNTEAFF
TRBJ2-2 | TRBV10-3 | NA | CAIRNGTGATGELFF
TRBJ1-5 | TRBV27 | NA | CASSDRAYSNQPQHF
TRBJ2-7 | TRBV6-5 | NA | CASSRQGAYYEQYF
TRBJ2-2 | TRBV6-5 | NA | CASRLAGGSGELFF
TRBJ1-3 | TRBV29-1 | NA | CSVLQGGDSGNTIYF
TRBJ1-2 | TRBV18 | NA | CASSNTGGTNYGYTF
TRBJ2-2 | TRBV5-1 | few | CASSLDWSTGELFF
TRBJ2-7 | TRBV19 | NA | CASRRTGSYYEQYF
TRBJ2-7 | TRBV3-1/TRBV3-2 | NA | CASSQFGQTYEQYF
TRBJ2-1 | TRBV18 | NA | CASSPRNGQGYNEQFF
TRBJ1-5 | TRBV9 | NA | CASSVGQSNQPQHF
TRBJ2-7 | TRBV10-3 | NA | CAISETGGNSYEQYF
TRBJ1-1 | TRBV5-1 | NA | CASSLSQINTEAFF
TRBJ2-2 | TRBV27 | once | CASSLFARVDTGELFF
TRBJ2-3 | TRBV5-4 | NA | CASSWTGNTQYF
TRBJ2-5 | TRBV4-2 | NA | CASSSEETQYF
TRBJ1-2 | TRBV20-1 | once | CSARGSWGYTF
TRBJ1-2 | TRBV5-1 | NA | CASSLEGQGLGNYGYTF
TRBJ2-7 | TRBV7-8 | NA | CASRAGTGPYEQYF
TRBJ1-2 | TRBV7-9 | NA | CASSPRTGTYGYTF
TRBJ1-2 | TRBV5-1 | NA | CASSFDKSYGYTF
TRBJ2-7 | TRBV6-1 | once | CASSESGKGHPYEQYF
TRBJ1-3 | TRBV4-2 | NA | CASSLGQGRSSGNTIYF
TRBJ1-2 | TRBV10-2 | NA | CASSESTDGYTF
TRBJ1-1 | TRBV7-6 | NA | CASSKTGVTEAFF
TRBJ1-2 | TRBV6-6 | NA | CASRGQGVGGYTF
TRBJ2-7 | TRBV7-9 | few | CASSFGTGQYEQYF
TRBJ1-5 | TRBV19 | once | CASSIAAIDRSNQPQHF
TRBJ2-4 | TRBV30 | once | CAWSKGLIAKNIQYF
TRBJ2-1 | TRBV19 | NA | CASSDRYSYNEQFF
TRBJ1-3 | TRBV2 | NA | CASSSNSGNTIYF
TRBJ1-6 | TRBV2 | NA | CASSEAGTGAGLDSPLHF
TRBJ2-1 | TRBV9 | NA | CASSVGRGYWDEQFF
TRBJ1-2 | TRBV30 | NA | CAWSRLGGDGYTF
TRBJ1-2 | TRBV28 | NA | CASSPTTGQGNYGYTF
TRBJ2-5 | TRBV14 | NA | CASSQGARRMRIGETQYF
TRBJ1-1 | TRBV7-9 | NA | CASSPQGANEAFF
TRBJ2-1 | TRBV6-1 | NA | CASSDGAWTDNHNEQFF
TRBJ2-2 | TRBV7-9 | NA | CASSLSGTGYTGELFF
TRBJ1-2 | TRBV2 | NA | CASIGRRTGEHYGYTF
TRBJ2-7 | TRBV27 | NA | CASSFVIGGGEQYF